The present T cell receptor beta chain was sequenced within a study of T cell responses to AZD1222 COVID-19 vaccine (dated by TCRdb to the early 2020s). Background for the entire study: A total of 230 to 250 trial participants underwent TCR sequencing, of whom about 200 received two doses of AZD1222 and about 25 received two doses of the MenACWY control vaccine. Trial participants were enrolled into age subgroups of 18-55, 56-69 and 70-plus years, which contained 148, 28 and 57 TCR-sequenced participants, respectively.

Taken from cysteine to phenylalanine, the CDR3 has 15 residues. Of all the DNA, just the CDR3 is kept, 45 bases in frame from base 1. The V end loses 5 bases and the J end loses 0 bases, and a stretch of 11 bases separates them. CDR1 SGHTA and CDR2 FQGNSA are derived from the germline V gene. The sample's time point, from its label and the paper: about 28 days (+/-7) after the second vaccine dose. AZD1222 recipients whose second dose came at about 4 weeks and those whose second dose came at about 12 weeks were combined into one group, since spike-specific TCR depth and breadth did not differ between the two schedules. The vaccinee samples were drawn from two UK trials, COV001 and COV002, one of which was a single-blind randomized controlled phase 2/3 trial testing AZD1222 (ChAdOx1 nCoV-19) in healthy adults. For TCRbeta chain sequencing, PBMC samples from trial participants were taken at day 0 and at day 28 after the second dose.

Summary of the overall study and its limitations: Because no day 14 peak-response samples were available, the repertoires could be characterized only after the peak T cell response. Participants were mostly white British and included more females than males, and it was suggested by the authors that clonal diversity may have been underestimated. The vaccine-associated CD4 TCRs covered the entire spike protein, and the dominant responses fell in regions 160-218 and 743-854. In the small 56-69-year group, the increase in depth fell short of significance, most likely because of low power. Conclusions about previously exposed vaccinees are limited, since just five to seven AZD1222 recipients were seropositive for SARS-CoV-2 at baseline. A significant rise in spike-specific TCR breadth and depth was observed after two AZD1222 doses relative to day 0 and relative to MenACWY recipients. Reportedly, close to half of the unique spike-specific TCRs recognized epitopes lying outside the regions that are mutated in the B.1.351 and B.1.1.7 variants.

The CDR3 regions of human TCRbeta chains were analyzed by immunosequencing. Per the original workflow: TCRs in the repertoires were matched against a reference library of SARS-CoV-2-specific TCRs that had been generated with the MIRA antigen-specificity platform. Breadth was defined as the fraction of unique TCRs that were SARS-CoV-2-associated. Depth was defined as the fraction of total T cells that were SARS-CoV-2-associated. Using the MIRA data, each spike-specific TCR was mapped to the spike region that the TCR reacts to and placed in a CD4 or CD8 class. Log10-transformed breadth and depth values were compared by one-way ANOVA with Sidak's multiple comparisons tests. TCRdb took this table from immuneACCESS and kept in-frame rearrangements with V and J called. Such tables lack part of the clones; where checked against another copy, unresolved V genes explain under half of the gap, and the rest is unexplained. The DNA gave D and trimming, while V, J and clone size come from that table. The sample includes 120,000 to 150,000 clones, with around nine tenths observed a single time. The top ten constitute less than 5% of the sample.

A remark on this clone: Its antigen is currently not known. No base-level quality is on record; no much larger clone is a single base apart.

This clonotype originated in an adult who received the AZD1222 COVID-19 vaccine. Sample: peripheral blood, taken 28 days after the second AZD1222 dose. This chain joins TRBV7-2 to TRBJ1-5; the D segment could be TRBD1, given 6 matching bases. The nucleotide sequence reads TGTGCCAGCAGCGACGGACAGTTTAGCAATCAGCCCCAGCATTTT. It codes for CASSDGQFSNQPQHF.